This T cell receptor (beta chain) was obtained from a study of blood T cell repertoires in COVID-19. In assigning cohorts, the study relied on participant-reported clinical history. The CDR3 runs 17 residues. V dropped 3 bases and J dropped 4 bases, with 19 bases sitting between them. Germline CDR1 and CDR2: LNHNV and YYDKDF (reference sequence). Sequencing used immunoSEQ multiplex PCR; TCRdb keeps in-frame clones, though not all of them. The sample consists of about 250,000 clones, about 87% of them appearing once. The sample consisted of PBMCs or T cells enriched from blood (not recorded which). The chain carries TRBV15 and TRBJ2-1, with D maybe TRBD2 (5 bases). The receptor comes from a woman in her 50s who had recovered from COVID-19. The CDR3 sequence: CATSRTSTPGLYNEQFF. CDR3 in DNA: TGTGCCACCAGCAGGACGTCAACACCGGGATTATACAATGAGCAGTTCTTC.